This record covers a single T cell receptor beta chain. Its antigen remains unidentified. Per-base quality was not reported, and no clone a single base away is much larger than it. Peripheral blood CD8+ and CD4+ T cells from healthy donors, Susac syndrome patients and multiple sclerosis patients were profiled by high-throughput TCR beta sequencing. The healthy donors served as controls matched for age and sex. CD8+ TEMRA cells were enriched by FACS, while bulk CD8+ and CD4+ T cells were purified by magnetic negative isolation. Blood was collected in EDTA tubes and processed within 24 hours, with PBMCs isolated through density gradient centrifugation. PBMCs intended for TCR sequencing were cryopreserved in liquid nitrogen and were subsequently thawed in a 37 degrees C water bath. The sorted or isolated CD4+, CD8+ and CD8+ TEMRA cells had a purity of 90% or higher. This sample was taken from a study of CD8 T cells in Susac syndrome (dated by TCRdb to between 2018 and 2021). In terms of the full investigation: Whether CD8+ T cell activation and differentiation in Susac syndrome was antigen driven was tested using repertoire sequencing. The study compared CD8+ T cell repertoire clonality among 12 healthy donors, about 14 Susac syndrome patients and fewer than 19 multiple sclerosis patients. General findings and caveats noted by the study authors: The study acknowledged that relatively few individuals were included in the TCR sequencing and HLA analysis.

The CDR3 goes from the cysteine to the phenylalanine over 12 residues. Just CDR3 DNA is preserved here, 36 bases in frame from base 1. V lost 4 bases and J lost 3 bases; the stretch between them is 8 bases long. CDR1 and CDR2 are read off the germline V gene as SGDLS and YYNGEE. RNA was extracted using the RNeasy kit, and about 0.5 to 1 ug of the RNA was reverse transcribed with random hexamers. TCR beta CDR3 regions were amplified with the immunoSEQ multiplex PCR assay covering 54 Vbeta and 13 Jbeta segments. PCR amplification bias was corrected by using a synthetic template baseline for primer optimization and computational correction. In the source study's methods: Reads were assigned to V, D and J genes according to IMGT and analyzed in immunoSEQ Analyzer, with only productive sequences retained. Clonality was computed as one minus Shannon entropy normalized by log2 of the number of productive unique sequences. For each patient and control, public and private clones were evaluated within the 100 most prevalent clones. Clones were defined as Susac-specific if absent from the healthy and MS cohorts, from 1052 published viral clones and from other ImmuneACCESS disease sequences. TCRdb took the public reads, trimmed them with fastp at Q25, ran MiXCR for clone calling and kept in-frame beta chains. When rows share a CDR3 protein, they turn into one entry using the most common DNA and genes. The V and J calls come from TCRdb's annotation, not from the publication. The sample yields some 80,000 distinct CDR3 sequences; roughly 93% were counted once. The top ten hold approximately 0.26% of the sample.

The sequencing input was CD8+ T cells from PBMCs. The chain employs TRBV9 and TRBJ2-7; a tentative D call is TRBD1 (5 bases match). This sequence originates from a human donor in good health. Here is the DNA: TGTGCCAGCAGCCCCAGGGACTACGAGCAGTACTTC. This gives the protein CASSPRDYEQYF.